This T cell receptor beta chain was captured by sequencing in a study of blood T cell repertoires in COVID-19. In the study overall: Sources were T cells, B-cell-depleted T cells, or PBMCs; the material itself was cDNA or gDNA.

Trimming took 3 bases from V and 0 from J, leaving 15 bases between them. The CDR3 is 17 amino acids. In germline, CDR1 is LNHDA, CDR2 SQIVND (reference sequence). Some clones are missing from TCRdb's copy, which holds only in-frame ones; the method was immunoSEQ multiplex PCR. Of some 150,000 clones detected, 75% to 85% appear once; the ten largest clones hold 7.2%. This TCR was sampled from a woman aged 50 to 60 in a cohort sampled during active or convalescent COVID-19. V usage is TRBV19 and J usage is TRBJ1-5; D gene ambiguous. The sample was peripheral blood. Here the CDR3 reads CASSMVSKFDSNQPQHF. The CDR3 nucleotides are TGTGCCAGTAGTATGGTCAGTAAATTCGATAGCAATCAGCCCCAGCATTTT.